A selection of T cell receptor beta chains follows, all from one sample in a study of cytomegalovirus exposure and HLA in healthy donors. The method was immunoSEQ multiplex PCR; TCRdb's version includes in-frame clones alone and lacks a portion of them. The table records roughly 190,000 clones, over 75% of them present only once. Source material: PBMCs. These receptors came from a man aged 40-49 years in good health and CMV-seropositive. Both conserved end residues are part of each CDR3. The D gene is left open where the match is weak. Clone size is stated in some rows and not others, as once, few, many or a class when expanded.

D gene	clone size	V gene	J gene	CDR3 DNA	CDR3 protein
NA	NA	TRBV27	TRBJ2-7	TGTGCCAGCAGTTTAGTCAGGGATTACGAGCAGTACTTC	CASSLVRDYEQYF
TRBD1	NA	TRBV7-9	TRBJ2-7	TGTGCCAGCAGACGTACAGGGGGCCTCTACGAGCAGTACTTC	CASRRTGGLYEQYF
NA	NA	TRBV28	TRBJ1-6	TGTGCCAGCAGCCCCGGACTGTATAATTCACCCCTCCACTTT	CASSPGLYNSPLHF
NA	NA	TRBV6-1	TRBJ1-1	TGTGCCAGCATCCCGGGCAGGGTTAACAATGCTGAAGCTTTCTTT	CASIPGRVNNAEAFF
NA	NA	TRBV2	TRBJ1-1	TGTGCCAGCAGTGAAGTATCAGTACGGCAGGGGAACACTGAAGCTTTCTTT	CASSEVSVRQGNTEAFF
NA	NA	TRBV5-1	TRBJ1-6	TGCGCCAGCAGCGTGACAGGAAGCTCCTATAATTCACCCCTCCACTTT	CASSVTGSSYNSPLHF
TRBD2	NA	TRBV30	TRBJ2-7	TGTGCCTGGAGCGGGGGGGGCGCCTGGTCCTACGAGCAGTACTTC	CAWSGGGAWSYEQYF
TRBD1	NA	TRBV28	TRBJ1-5	TGTGCCAGCAGTTTACCTACAGGGGTAAAACAGCCCCAGCATTTT	CASSLPTGVKQPQHF
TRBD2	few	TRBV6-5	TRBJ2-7	TGTGCCAGCAGTAAGGGGAGGGGTTACGAGCAGTACTTC	CASSKGRGYEQYF
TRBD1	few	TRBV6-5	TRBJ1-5	TGTGCCAGCAGTTGGGACAGGGCGTATAGCAATCAGCCCCAGCATTTT	CASSWDRAYSNQPQHF
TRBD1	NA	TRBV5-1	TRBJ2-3	TGCGCCAGCAGCTTGGAGGGTAGGGACAGGGGCACAGATACGCAGTATTTT	CASSLEGRDRGTDTQYF
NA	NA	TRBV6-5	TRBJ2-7	TGTGCCAGCACTCCAGGGGACACCTACGAGCAGTACTTC	CASTPGDTYEQYF
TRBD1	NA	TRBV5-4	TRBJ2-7	TGTGCCAGCAGCCACCGGGACAGCAGCGAGCAGTACTTC	CASSHRDSSEQYF
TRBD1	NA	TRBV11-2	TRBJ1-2	TGTGCCAGCAGCCCAACAGGGGGACGTGGCTACACCTTC	CASSPTGGRGYTF
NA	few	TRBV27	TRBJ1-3	TGTGCCAGCAGTTTAAACCAGGGTCCCCCCGGAAACACCATATATTTT	CASSLNQGPPGNTIYF
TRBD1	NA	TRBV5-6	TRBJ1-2	TGTGCCAGCAGCAGATCCGGGACAGGGGCCATCACGTATGGCTACACCTTC	CASSRSGTGAITYGYTF
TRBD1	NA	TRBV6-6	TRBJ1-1	TGTGCCAGCAGCCGGCGGGACAGGGTGAACACTGAAGCTTTCTTT	CASSRRDRVNTEAFF
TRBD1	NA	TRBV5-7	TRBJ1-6	TGTGCCAGCAGCTTGGCCGGCAGGGGGCGAAGGAATTCACCCCTCCACTTT	CASSLAGRGRRNSPLHF
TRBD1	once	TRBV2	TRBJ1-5	TGTGCCAGCAGCGCACAGGGGGCCCCTAATCAGCCCCAGCATTTT	CASSAQGAPNQPQHF
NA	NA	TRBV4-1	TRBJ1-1	TGCGCCAGCAGTCGACAGGCGAACACTGAAGCTTTCTTT	CASSRQANTEAFF
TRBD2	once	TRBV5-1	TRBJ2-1	TGCGCCAGTTGGGCTAGCGGGGTATACAATGAGCAGTTCTTC	CASWASGVYNEQFF
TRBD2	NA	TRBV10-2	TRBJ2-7	TGCGCCAGCAGAGCAAGACCCCCGGGACTAGCGGGGGGGCCTAGCTCCTACGAGCAGTACTTC	CASRARPPGLAGGPSSYEQYF
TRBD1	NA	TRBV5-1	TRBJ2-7	TGCGCCAGCAGAGACTCAGGGGGCCCCTCCTACGAGCAGTACTTC	CASRDSGGPSYEQYF
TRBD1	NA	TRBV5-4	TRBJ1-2	TGTGCCAGCAGTTTAGACAGGGGGGTCTATGGCTACACCTTC	CASSLDRGVYGYTF